This T cell receptor beta chain was sequenced during a study of vaccination and CD4 T cells after COVID-19. This clonotype turned up a few times. Its antigen is unidentified. General study results and limits: Detection of a median approximately 87% of reactive clones in convalescent patients was confined to the period after vaccination.

Specified treatment: roughly 10-day PBMC culture with coronavirus spike peptide pools or control peptides (ViraFEST assay). Peptide pools at 7.5 to 10 ug/ml, together with 10 IU/ml IL-2, were added to cultures of roughly 2 million PBMCs per well. The ends were cut back, 1 base at V and 7 bases at J, with 5 bases in the middle. Germline V gene sequence: CDR1 SGHTA, CDR2 FQGNSA. The CDR3 spans 13 residues. The Oncomine TCR Beta short-read assay was applied to DNA of cultured CD4+ T cells. TCRdb recomputed calls from the PCR reads with MiXCR, one row per CDR3 protein. The data contain about 15,000 distinct CDR3 sequences, about 40% of them seen just once; the ten biggest clones take up roughly 20%.

The sequenced sample was cultured CD4+ T cells from blood. The source of this sequence is a human donor with COVID-19. The genes are TRBV7-2 and TRBJ1-6; D is undetermined. The CDR3 nucleotides are TGTGCCAGCAGCTTAGAGACCAATTCACCCCTCCACTTT. Its protein is CASSLETNSPLHF.